This TCR beta chain was profiled in a study of regulatory T cells in long-lasting Graves disease. The wider study: Antithyroid drug intake by newly diagnosed Graves' patients had lasted under 3 months. General study points: Persistent patients shared more public clonotypes (over 2,500) than new patients (approximately 970). Tissue studied was limited to peripheral blood, excluding thyroid tissue.

Arm-PCR of CDR3 regions with iRepertoire HTBI primers generated TCR beta libraries. One entry per CDR3 protein results from TCRdb running MiXCR on the multiplex PCR reads. This table holds 450,000 to 500,000 distinct CDR3 sequences, 15% to 20% found once. In germline, CDR1 is MNHEY, CDR2 SVGEGT. With 4 bases removed from V and 2 bases from J, the gap between germline ends came to 14 bases. This CDR3 has 15 residues. Notes on this clonotype: The antigen is unknown.

Indicated time point: newly diagnosed GD, antithyroid drugs for less than 3 months. The TCR library was prepared using RNA isolated from PBMCs. This same sample was also part of a study on T cells in Graves' hyperthyroidism and ophthalmopathy. Turning to that study: Blood shared most expanded thyroid clonotypes above 0.001.

This sequence originates from a man in his forties with Graves disease. Sequencing used peripheral blood mononuclear cells (PBMCs), obtained at new diagnosis, from a patient treated with antithyroid drugs. The rearrangement uses TRBV6-2 or TRBV6-3 and TRBJ1-2; weak D call: TRBD1 (5 bases). The DNA of the CDR3 is TGTGCCAGCAGTTTCTCGGGGAGGGGAAACTATGGCTACACCTTC. Translating gives CASSFSGRGNYGYTF.